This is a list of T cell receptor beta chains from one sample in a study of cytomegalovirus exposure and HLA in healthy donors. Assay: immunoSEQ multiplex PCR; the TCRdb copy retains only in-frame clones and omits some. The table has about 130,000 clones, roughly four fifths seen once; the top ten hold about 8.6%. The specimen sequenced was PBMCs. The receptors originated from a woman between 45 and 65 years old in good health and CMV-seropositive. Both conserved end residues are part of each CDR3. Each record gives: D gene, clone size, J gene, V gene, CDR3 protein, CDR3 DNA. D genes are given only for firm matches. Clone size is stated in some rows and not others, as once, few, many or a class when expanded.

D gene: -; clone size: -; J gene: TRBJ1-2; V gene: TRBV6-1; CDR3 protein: CARSSPLTNYGYTF; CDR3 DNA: TGTGCCCGAAGCTCACCCCTGACTAACTATGGCTACACCTTC
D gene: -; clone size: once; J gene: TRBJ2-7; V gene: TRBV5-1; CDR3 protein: CASSLLRGSEEQYF; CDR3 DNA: TGCGCCAGCAGCTTGTTAAGGGGCTCGGAGGAGCAGTACTTC
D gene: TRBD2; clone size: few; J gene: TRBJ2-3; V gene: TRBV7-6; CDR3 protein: CASSLSGGVGDTQYF; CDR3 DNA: TGTGCCAGCAGCTTAAGTGGGGGGGTCGGAGATACGCAGTATTTT
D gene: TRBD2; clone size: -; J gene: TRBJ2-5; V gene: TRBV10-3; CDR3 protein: CASAPGLGEETQYF; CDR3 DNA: TGTGCCAGCGCTCCGGGACTAGGGGAAGAGACCCAGTACTTC
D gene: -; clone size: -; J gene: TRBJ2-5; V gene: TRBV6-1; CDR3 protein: CASSAGGTQETQYF; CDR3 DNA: TGTGCCAGCAGTGCTGGAGGGACCCAAGAGACCCAGTACTTC
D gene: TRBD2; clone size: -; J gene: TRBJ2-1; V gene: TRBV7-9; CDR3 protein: CASSFPTSGRPSYNEQFF; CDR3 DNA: TGTGCCAGCAGCTTTCCGACTAGCGGGAGGCCGTCCTACAATGAGCAGTTCTTC
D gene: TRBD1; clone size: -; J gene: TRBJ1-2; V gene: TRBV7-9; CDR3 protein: CASSLEGAGYGYTF; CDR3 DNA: TGTGCCAGCAGCTTAGAGGGGGCTGGCTATGGCTACACCTTC
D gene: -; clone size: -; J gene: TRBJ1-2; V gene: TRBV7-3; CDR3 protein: CASSPRGGGYGYTF; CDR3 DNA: TGTGCCAGCAGCCCCAGGGGTGGAGGCTATGGCTACACCTTC
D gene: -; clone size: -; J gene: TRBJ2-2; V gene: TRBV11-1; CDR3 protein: CASSSAANTGELFF; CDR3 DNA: TGTGCCAGCAGCTCCGCAGCGAACACCGGGGAGCTGTTTTTT
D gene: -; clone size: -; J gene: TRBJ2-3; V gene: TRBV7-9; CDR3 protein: CASSLVRLQRTDTQYF; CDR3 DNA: TGTGCCAGCAGCTTAGTACGGTTACAGCGCACAGATACGCAGTATTTT
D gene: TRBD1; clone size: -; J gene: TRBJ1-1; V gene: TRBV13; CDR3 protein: CASSSLTTGATEAFF; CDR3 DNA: TGTGCCAGCAGCTCATTAACTACAGGGGCCACTGAAGCTTTCTTT
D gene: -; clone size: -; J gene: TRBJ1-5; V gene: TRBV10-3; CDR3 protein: CAISERLLTVSNQPQHF; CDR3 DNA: TGTGCCATCAGTGAGCGGTTACTGACAGTGAGCAATCAGCCCCAGCATTTT
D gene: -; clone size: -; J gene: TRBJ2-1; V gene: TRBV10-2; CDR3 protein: CASRLPSSYNEQFF; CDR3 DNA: TGCGCCAGCAGGCTGCCTAGCTCCTACAATGAGCAGTTCTTC
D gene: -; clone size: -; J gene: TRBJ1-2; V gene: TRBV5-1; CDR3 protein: CASSLGNSGGYTF; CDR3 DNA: TGCGCCAGCAGCTTGGGGAACAGTGGAGGCTACACCTTC
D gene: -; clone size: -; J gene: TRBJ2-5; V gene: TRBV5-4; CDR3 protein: CASSHGGQETQYF; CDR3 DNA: TGTGCCAGCAGCCACGGGGGCCAAGAGACCCAGTACTTC
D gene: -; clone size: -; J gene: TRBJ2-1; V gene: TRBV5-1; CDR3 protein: CASSYNSGYEQFF; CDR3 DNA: TGCGCCAGCAGCTACAATTCCGGGTATGAGCAGTTCTTC
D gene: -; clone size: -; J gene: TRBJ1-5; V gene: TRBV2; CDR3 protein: CASSGRGSAQPQHF; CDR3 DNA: TGTGCCAGCAGTGGAAGGGGAAGCGCTCAGCCCCAGCATTTT
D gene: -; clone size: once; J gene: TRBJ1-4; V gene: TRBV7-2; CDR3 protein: CASSFSRNEKLFF; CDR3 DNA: TGTGCCAGCAGCTTTAGCCGTAATGAAAAACTGTTTTTT
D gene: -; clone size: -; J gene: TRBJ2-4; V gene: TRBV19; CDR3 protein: CASSIRGNGNIQYF; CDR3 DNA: TGTGCCAGTAGTATAAGAGGGAACGGGAACATTCAGTACTTC
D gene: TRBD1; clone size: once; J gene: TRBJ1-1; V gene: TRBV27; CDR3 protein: CASSRDRYTEAFF; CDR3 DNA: TGTGCCAGCAGTCGGGACAGGTACACTGAAGCTTTCTTT
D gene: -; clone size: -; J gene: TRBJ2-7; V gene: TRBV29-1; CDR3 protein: CSVVDKGGTGYEQYF; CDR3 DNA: TGCAGCGTTGTTGACAAGGGGGGGACGGGATACGAGCAGTACTTC
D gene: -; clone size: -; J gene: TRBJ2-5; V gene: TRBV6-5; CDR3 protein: CASSVHPGEETQYF; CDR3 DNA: TGTGCCAGCAGTGTACACCCAGGTGAAGAGACCCAGTACTTC
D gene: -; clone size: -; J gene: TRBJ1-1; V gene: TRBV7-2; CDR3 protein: CASSLVVSSEAFF; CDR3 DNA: TGTGCCAGCAGCTTGGTCGTGAGCTCTGAAGCTTTCTTT
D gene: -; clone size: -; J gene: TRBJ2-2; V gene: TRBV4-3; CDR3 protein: CASSQEGTRTGELFF; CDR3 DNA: TGCGCCAGCAGCCAAGAGGGGACACGTACCGGGGAGCTGTTTTTT
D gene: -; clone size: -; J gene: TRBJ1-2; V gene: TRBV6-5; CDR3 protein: CATMRGEQGGYTF; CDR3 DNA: TGTGCCACCATGCGCGGGGAGCAAGGAGGCTACACCTTC
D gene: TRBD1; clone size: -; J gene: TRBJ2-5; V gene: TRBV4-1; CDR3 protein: CASSKRADRETQYF; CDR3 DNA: TGCGCCAGCAGCAAAAGGGCGGACAGGGAGACCCAGTACTTC
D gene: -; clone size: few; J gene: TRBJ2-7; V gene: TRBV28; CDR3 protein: CASSFRKGRPYEQYF; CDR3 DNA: TGTGCCAGCAGTTTCCGTAAGGGGAGGCCCTACGAGCAGTACTTC
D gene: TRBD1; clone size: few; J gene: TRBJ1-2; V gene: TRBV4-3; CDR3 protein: CASSQRYRDSPYGYTF; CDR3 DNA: TGCGCCAGCAGCCAACGTTATAGGGACAGCCCCTATGGCTACACCTTC
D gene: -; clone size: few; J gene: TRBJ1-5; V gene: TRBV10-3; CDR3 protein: CAISGGNQPQHF; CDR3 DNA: TGTGCCATCAGTGGCGGGAATCAGCCCCAGCATTTT
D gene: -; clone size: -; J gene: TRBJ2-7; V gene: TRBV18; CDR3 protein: CASSPRTPSAFNYEQYF; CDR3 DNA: TGTGCCAGCTCACCACGGACTCCTTCGGCCTTCAACTACGAGCAGTACTTC
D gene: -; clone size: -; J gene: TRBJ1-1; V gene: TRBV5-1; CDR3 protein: CASSLDPQGSTEAFF; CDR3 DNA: TGCGCCAGCAGCTTGGATCCACAGGGAAGCACTGAAGCTTTCTTT